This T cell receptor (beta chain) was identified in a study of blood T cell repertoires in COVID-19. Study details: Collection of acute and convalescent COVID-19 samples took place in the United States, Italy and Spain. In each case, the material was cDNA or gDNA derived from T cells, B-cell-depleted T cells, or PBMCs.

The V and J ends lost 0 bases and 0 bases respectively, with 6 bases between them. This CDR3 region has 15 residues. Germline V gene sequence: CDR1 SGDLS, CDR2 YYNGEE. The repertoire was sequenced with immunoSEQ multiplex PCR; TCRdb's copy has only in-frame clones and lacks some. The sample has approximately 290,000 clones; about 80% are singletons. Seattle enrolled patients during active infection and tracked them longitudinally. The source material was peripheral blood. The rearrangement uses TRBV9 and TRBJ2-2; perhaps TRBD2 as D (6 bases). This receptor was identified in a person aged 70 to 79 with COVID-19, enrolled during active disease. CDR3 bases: TGTGCCAGCAGCGTAGTAGCGGCGAACACCGGGGAGCTGTTTTTT. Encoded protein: CASSVVAANTGELFF.